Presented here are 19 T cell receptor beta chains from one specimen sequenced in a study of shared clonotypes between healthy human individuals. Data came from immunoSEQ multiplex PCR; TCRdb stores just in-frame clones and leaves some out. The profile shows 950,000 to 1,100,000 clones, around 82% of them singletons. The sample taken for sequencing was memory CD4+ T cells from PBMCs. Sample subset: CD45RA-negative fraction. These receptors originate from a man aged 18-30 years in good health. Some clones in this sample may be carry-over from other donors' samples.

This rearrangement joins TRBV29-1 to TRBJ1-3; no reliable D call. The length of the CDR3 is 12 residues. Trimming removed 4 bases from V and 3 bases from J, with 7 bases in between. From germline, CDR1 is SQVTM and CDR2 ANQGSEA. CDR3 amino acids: CSVGTDGNTIYF. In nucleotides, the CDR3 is TGCAGCGTTGGGACGGATGGAAACACCATATATTTT.

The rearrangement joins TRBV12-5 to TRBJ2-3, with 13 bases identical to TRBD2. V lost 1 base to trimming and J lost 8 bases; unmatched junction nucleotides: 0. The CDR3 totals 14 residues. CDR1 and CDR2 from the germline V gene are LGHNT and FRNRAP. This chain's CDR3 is CASGLGLAGGTQYF. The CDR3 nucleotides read TGTGCTAGTGGTTTGGGACTAGCGGGAGGTACGCAGTATTTT.

The CDR3 bases are TGTGCCAGCAGCTTAGCCGGGACTAGCTACGAGCAGTACTTC. Its protein product is CASSLAGTSYEQYF. The chain recombines TRBV11-3 with TRBJ2-7; TRBD2 matches at 8 bases. This CDR3 has 14 residues. From germline, CDR1 is SGHNT and CDR2 YENEEA. The ends lost 1 base at V and 3 bases at J; junction bases unmatched: 2. Using reference TRBV11-3 and TRBJ2-7 for the parts outside the CDR3, the full variable domain is EAGVVQSPRYKIIEKKQPVAFWCNPISGHNTLYWYLQNLGQGPELLIRYENEEAVDDSQLPKDRFSAERLKGVDSTLKIQPAELGDSAVYLCASSLAGTSYEQYFGPGTRLTVT.

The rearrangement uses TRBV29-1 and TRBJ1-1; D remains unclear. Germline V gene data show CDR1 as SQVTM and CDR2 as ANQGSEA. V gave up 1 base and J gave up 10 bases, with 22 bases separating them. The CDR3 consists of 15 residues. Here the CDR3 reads CSVEVSGTEGFGAFF. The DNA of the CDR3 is TGCAGCGTTGAAGTTTCGGGCACGGAAGGGTTTGGAGCTTTCTTT.

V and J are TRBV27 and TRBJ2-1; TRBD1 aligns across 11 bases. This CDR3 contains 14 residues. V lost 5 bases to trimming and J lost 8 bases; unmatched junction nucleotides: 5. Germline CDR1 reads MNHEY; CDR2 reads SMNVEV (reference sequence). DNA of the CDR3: TGTGCCAGCAGTGTGGGACAGGGGGTCGATGAGCAGTTCTTC. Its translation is CASSVGQGVDEQFF.

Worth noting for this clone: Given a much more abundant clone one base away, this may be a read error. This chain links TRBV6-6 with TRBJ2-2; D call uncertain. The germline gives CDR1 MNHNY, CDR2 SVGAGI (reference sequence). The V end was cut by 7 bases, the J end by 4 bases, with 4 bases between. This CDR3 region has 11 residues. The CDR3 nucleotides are TGTGCCAGCAAGGGCACCGGGGAGCTGTTTTTT. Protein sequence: CASKGTGELFF.

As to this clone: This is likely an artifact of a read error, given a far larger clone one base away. The CDR3 loop is CASGQEYPQSADTQYF. CDR3 bases: TGTGCCAGCGGCCAAGAATATCCCCAGTCCGCAGATACGCAGTATTTT. The rearrangement uses TRBV4-2 and TRBJ2-3; D ambiguous. The CDR3 has 16 residues. Germline CDR1 and CDR2: LGHNA and YNFKEQ.

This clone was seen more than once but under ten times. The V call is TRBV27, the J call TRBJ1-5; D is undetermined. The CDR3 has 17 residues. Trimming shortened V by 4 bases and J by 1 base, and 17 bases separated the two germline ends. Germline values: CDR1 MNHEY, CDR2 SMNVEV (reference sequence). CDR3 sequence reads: CASSSGFPGASNQPQHF. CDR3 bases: TGTGCCAGCAGTTCCGGGTTCCCCGGAGCGAGCAATCAGCCCCAGCATTTT.

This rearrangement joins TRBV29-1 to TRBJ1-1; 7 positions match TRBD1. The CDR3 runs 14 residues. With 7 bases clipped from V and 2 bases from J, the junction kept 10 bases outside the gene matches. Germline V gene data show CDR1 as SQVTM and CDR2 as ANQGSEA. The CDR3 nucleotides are TGCAGCGGAAAACAGGGGCGCGGTAACACTGAAGCTTTCTTT. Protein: CSGKQGRGNTEAFF.

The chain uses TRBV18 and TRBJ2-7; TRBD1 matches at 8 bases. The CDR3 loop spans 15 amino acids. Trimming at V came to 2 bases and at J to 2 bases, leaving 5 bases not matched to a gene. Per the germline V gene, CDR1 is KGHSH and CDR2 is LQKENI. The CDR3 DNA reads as TGTGCCAGCTCACCAGGGACAGGAACGACCTACGAGCAGTACTTC. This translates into CASSPGTGTTYEQYF.

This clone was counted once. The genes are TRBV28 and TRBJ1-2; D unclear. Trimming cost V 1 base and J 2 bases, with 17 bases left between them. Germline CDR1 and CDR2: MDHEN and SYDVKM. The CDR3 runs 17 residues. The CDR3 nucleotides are TGTGCCAGCAGTTTATCTCGTCTCGGGGAGGAAAACTATGGCTACACCTTC. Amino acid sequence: CASSLSRLGEENYGYTF.

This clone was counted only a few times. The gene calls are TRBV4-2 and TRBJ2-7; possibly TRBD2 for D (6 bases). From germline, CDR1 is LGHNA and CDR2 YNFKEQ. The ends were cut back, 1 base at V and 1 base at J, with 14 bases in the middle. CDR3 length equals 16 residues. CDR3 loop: CASSQGSSALSYEQYF. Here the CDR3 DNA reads TGTGCCAGCAGCCAAGGGTCTAGCGCCCTATCCTACGAGCAGTACTTC.

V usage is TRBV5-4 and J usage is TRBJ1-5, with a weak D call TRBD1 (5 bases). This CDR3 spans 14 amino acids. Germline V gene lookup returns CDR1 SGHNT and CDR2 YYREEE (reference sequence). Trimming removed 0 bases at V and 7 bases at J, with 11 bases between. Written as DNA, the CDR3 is TGTGCCAGCAGCTTGGACCGGGGGGACCAGCCCCAGCATTTT. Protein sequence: CASSLDRGDQPQHF.

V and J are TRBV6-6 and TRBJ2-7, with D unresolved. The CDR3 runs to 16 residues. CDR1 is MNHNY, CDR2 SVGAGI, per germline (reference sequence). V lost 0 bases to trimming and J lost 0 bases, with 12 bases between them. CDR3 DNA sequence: TGTGCCAGCAGTTACTCTTACCAGGCCCTCTCCTACGAGCAGTACTTC. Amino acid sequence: CASSYSYQALSYEQYF.

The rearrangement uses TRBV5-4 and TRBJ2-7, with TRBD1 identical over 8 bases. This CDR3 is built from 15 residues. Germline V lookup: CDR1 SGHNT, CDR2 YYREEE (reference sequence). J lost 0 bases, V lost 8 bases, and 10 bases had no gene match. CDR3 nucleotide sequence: TGTGCCAGTAGCCTAGGACAGGGTAGCTCCTACGAGCAGTACTTC. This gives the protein CASSLGQGSSYEQYF.

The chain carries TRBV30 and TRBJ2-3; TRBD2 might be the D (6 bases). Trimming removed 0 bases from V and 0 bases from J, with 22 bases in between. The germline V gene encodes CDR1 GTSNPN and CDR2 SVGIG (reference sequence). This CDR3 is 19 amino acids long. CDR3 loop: CAWSVTRFVSGSSTDTQYF. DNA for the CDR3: TGTGCCTGGAGTGTAACCCGTTTCGTTAGCGGATCTAGCACAGATACGCAGTATTTT.

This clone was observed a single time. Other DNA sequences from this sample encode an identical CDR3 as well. The CDR3 protein is CASSFEEYTEAFF. The CDR3, as DNA: TGTGCCAGCAGCTTCGAGGAGTACACTGAAGCTTTCTTT. The chain joins TRBV5-8 to TRBJ1-1; D is unresolved. Germline CDR1 is SGHTS and CDR2 is YDEGEE. The V end was cut by 2 bases, the J end by 3 bases, with 8 bases between. The CDR3 has 13 residues.

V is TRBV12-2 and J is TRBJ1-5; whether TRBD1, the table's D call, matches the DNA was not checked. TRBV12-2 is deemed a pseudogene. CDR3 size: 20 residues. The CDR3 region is CASRLRCWDRGRDSNQPQHF. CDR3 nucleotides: TGTGCAAGTCGCTTAAGGTGTTGGGACAGGGGGCGAGATAGCAATCAGCCCCAGCATTTT.

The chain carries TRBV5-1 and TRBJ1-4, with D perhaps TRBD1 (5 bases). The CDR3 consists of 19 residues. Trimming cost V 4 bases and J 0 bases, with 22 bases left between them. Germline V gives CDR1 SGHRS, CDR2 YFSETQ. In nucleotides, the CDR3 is TGCGCCAGCAGCACGGGACTGACCGCACGATTCGCAACTAATGAAAAACTGTTTTTT. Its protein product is CASSTGLTARFATNEKLFF.